This T cell receptor beta chain stems from a study of cytomegalovirus exposure and HLA in healthy donors. Whole-study results and caveats: CMV serostatus was the only immune exposure information that was available. Altogether, about 160 TCR beta chains were recorded as cytomegalovirus-associated.

The CDR3 runs to 15 residues. Germline lookup yields CDR1 SEHNR and CDR2 FQNEAQ (reference sequence). V shed 5 bases, J shed 4 bases, and the junction held 4 bases outside the gene matches. PCR employed 60 Vbeta and 13 Jbeta primers. The method was immunoSEQ multiplex PCR; TCRdb's version includes in-frame clones alone and lacks a portion of them. The sample includes over 150,000 clones, 80% seen only once; the top ten take 9.5% to 15%. As to this clone: Its target is unknown.

The chain couples TRBV7-9 to TRBJ1-5, with 11 bases matching TRBD1. The clonotype originates from a man aged 25-40 years in good health and CMV-seropositive. The sample comprised PBMCs. The CDR3 is CASSPDRGPNQPQHF. CDR3 nucleotide sequence: TGTGCCAGCAGCCCGGACAGGGGGCCTAATCAGCCCCAGCATTTT. The entire variable domain, with the rest obtained from reference TRBV7-9 and TRBJ1-5, is as follows: DTGVSQNPRHKITKRGQNVTFRCDPISEHNRLYWYRQTLGQGPEFLTYFQNEAQLEKSRLLSDRFSAERPKGSFSTLEIQRTEQGDSAMYLCASSPDRGPNQPQHFGDGTRLSIL.